This is a list of T cell receptor beta chains from one sample in a study of identical twins. TCRdb fed the 5' RACE reads into MiXCR, producing one record per CDR3 protein. The table has some 600,000 distinct CDR3 sequences, 7% to 7.5% seen once; the top ten hold less than 2%. This sample was shared with a second study, whose subject was yellow fever vaccine responses in identical twins.

Sequencing was performed on PBMCs. The receptors originated from a woman in her late teens or twenties in good health. Both conserved end residues are part of each CDR3. The order of the fields is J gene, D gene, CDR3 length, V gene, clone size, CDR3 protein, CDR3 DNA. D genes are given only for firm matches. Clone size, where shown, is once, few, many, or a class for clones that have expanded.

j_gene: TRBJ2-7
d_gene: TRBD1
len: 13
v_gene: TRBV10-1
abundance: few
CDR3aa: CASNSGQGSEQYF
CDR3nt: TGCGCCAGCAATTCGGGACAGGGAAGCGAGCAGTACTTC

j_gene: TRBJ1-2
d_gene: .
len: 14
v_gene: TRBV7-2
abundance: few
CDR3aa: CASSLGPGTYGYTF
CDR3nt: TGTGCCAGCAGCTTAGGGCCAGGGACCTATGGCTACACCTTC

j_gene: TRBJ2-1
d_gene: .
len: 15
v_gene: TRBV3-1
abundance: many
CDR3aa: CASSQGPGGQALLSF
CDR3nt: TGTGCCAGCAGCCAAGGCCCGGGAGGACAGGCACTCTTGAGCTTC

j_gene: TRBJ2-1
d_gene: .
len: 13
v_gene: TRBV29-1
abundance: .
CDR3aa: CSVVQGTYNEQFF
CDR3nt: TGCAGCGTTGTCCAGGGGACCTACAATGAGCAGTTCTTC

j_gene: TRBJ1-2
d_gene: .
len: 14
v_gene: TRBV24-1
abundance: few
CDR3aa: CTTSDLTTTYGFTF
CDR3nt: TGTACCACCAGTGATTTGACGACAACCTATGGCTTCACCTTC

j_gene: TRBJ2-2
d_gene: .
len: 13
v_gene: TRBV28
abundance: .
CDR3aa: CASNGGNTGELFF
CDR3nt: TGTGCCAGCAATGGGGGAAACACCGGGGAGCTGTTTTTT

j_gene: TRBJ2-1
d_gene: .
len: 12
v_gene: TRBV29-1
abundance: many
CDR3aa: CSVVIWGNEQFF
CDR3nt: TGCAGCGTGGTGATTTGGGGAAATGAGCAGTTCTTC

j_gene: TRBJ2-3
d_gene: .
len: 14
v_gene: TRBV12-3/TRBV12-4
abundance: many
CDR3aa: CASSLEQVTDTQYF
CDR3nt: TGTGCCAGCAGTTTAGAGCAAGTCACAGATACGCAGTATTTT

j_gene: TRBJ2-3
d_gene: .
len: 16
v_gene: TRBV5-1
abundance: once
CDR3aa: CASSPRGGRSTDTQYF
CDR3nt: TGCGCCAGCAGCCCCCGGGGCGGGCGTAGCACAGATACGCAGTATTTT

j_gene: TRBJ2-5
d_gene: TRBD2
len: 17
v_gene: TRBV5-1
abundance: few
CDR3aa: CASSLAPSGSVVETQYF
CDR3nt: TGCGCCAGCAGCTTGGCCCCTAGCGGGAGTGTGGTAGAGACCCAGTACTTC

j_gene: TRBJ2-3
d_gene: TRBD2
len: 20
v_gene: TRBV7-2
abundance: few
CDR3aa: CASSLALWASGGSSTDTQYF
CDR3nt: TGTGCCAGCAGCTTAGCGCTGTGGGCTAGCGGGGGATCTAGCACAGATACGCAGTATTTT

j_gene: TRBJ1-6
d_gene: .
len: 13
v_gene: TRBV12-3/TRBV12-4
abundance: many
CDR3aa: CASSLRSDSPLHF
CDR3nt: TGTGCCAGCAGTTTAAGGTCTGATTCACCCCTCCACTTT

j_gene: TRBJ2-4
d_gene: .
len: 12
v_gene: TRBV5-6
abundance: many
CDR3aa: CASSLGENIQYF
CDR3nt: TGTGCCAGCAGCTTGGGCGAAAACATTCAGTACTTC

j_gene: TRBJ2-1
d_gene: .
len: 13
v_gene: TRBV11-2
abundance: .
CDR3aa: CASSLSWYNEQFF
CDR3nt: TGTGCCAGCAGCTTATCCTGGTACAATGAGCAGTTCTTC

j_gene: TRBJ2-3
d_gene: .
len: 14
v_gene: TRBV12-3/TRBV12-4
abundance: few
CDR3aa: CASSQGPTTDTQYF
CDR3nt: TGTGCCAGCAGTCAGGGACCGACCACAGATACGCAGTATTTT

j_gene: TRBJ2-2
d_gene: .
len: 14
v_gene: TRBV5-6
abundance: many
CDR3aa: CASSLWRRTGELFF
CDR3nt: TGTGCCAGCAGCTTGTGGCGGCGCACCGGGGAGCTGTTTTTT

j_gene: TRBJ1-5
d_gene: .
len: 19
v_gene: TRBV6-2/TRBV6-3
abundance: many
CDR3aa: CASSKQHGYLWDSNQPQHF
CDR3nt: TGTGCCAGCAGTAAACAACACGGATACCTGTGGGATAGCAATCAGCCCCAGCATTTT

j_gene: TRBJ2-7
d_gene: .
len: 13
v_gene: TRBV20-1
abundance: few
CDR3aa: CSASRDVGYEQYF
CDR3nt: TGCAGTGCTAGCCGGGACGTTGGCTACGAGCAGTACTTC

j_gene: TRBJ2-5
d_gene: .
len: 17
v_gene: TRBV12-3/TRBV12-4
abundance: .
CDR3aa: CASSSPQIQGGPETQYF
CDR3nt: TGTGCCAGCAGCTCCCCCCAGATACAGGGTGGCCCAGAGACCCAGTACTTC

j_gene: TRBJ2-3
d_gene: .
len: 14
v_gene: TRBV29-1
abundance: few
CDR3aa: CSVDRRDNTDTQYF
CDR3nt: TGCAGCGTTGACCGGAGGGACAACACAGATACGCAGTATTTT

j_gene: TRBJ2-7
d_gene: .
len: 14
v_gene: TRBV4-1
abundance: .
CDR3aa: CASSQTPVVSEQYF
CDR3nt: TGCGCCAGCAGTCAAACCCCGGTCGTATCCGAGCAGTACTTC

j_gene: TRBJ2-3
d_gene: TRBD2
len: 19
v_gene: TRBV25-1
abundance: .
CDR3aa: CASSESSGGKVFGTDTQYF
CDR3nt: TGTGCCAGCAGTGAATCTAGCGGCGGGAAAGTTTTTGGTACAGATACGCAGTATTTT

j_gene: TRBJ2-5
d_gene: .
len: 15
v_gene: TRBV6-1
abundance: .
CDR3aa: CASRQTPGHEETQYF
CDR3nt: TGTGCCAGCAGACAGACTCCCGGACACGAAGAGACCCAGTACTTC

j_gene: TRBJ2-7
d_gene: TRBD1
len: 15
v_gene: TRBV20-1
abundance: many
CDR3aa: CSASGAGGATYEQYF
CDR3nt: TGCAGTGCTAGTGGGGCAGGGGGCGCGACTTACGAGCAGTACTTC

j_gene: TRBJ2-7
d_gene: .
len: 14
v_gene: TRBV2
abundance: many
CDR3aa: CASSDHSWSSEQYF
CDR3nt: TGTGCCAGCAGTGACCATTCCTGGTCCTCCGAGCAGTACTTC

j_gene: TRBJ2-5
d_gene: .
len: 14
v_gene: TRBV5-1
abundance: few
CDR3aa: CASSWSHTQETQYF
CDR3nt: TGCGCCAGCAGCTGGAGTCATACCCAAGAGACCCAGTACTTC

j_gene: TRBJ1-1
d_gene: .
len: 14
v_gene: TRBV5-5
abundance: few
CDR3aa: CASSVTYTNTEAFF
CDR3nt: TGTGCCAGCAGCGTTACATACACTAACACTGAAGCTTTCTTT

j_gene: TRBJ1-5
d_gene: .
len: 15
v_gene: TRBV12-3/TRBV12-4
abundance: many
CDR3aa: CASSPRDGRNQPQHF
CDR3nt: TGTGCCAGCAGCCCCAGGGACGGACGCAATCAGCCCCAGCATTTT